The T cell receptor beta chain described here comes from a study of CD8 T cells in Susac syndrome. The CDR3 runs 13 residues. The V and J ends lost 8 bases and 0 bases respectively, with 8 bases between them. CDR1 is SNHLY and CDR2 is FYNNEI in the germline V gene. The authors negatively isolated CD8+ and CD4+ T cells and FACS-enriched TEMRA cells. The RNA, about 0.5 to 1 ug, was put through reverse transcription using random hexamers. The authors amplified TCR beta CDR3 across 54 Vbeta and 13 Jbeta using immunoSEQ multiplex PCR. TCRdb re-analysed the immunoSEQ multiplex PCR reads in MiXCR, keeping a single row per CDR3 protein. The sample holds some 220,000 distinct CDR3 sequences, roughly 96% seen once.

The chain combines TRBV2 with TRBJ2-1; D call uncertain. Sequencing used CD4+ T cells from PBMCs. The TCR was taken from a human donor with multiple sclerosis. The CDR3 protein is CASLRSSYNEQFF. As DNA, the CDR3 is TGTGCCAGCTTGCGGAGCTCCTACAATGAGCAGTTCTTC.